This T cell receptor beta chain was profiled in a study of cytomegalovirus exposure and HLA in healthy donors. General study results and limits: Based on reports, TCR beta sequences accurately predicted HLA-A and HLA-B alleles for most subjects. Rare TCR sequences predominated, though certain public TCRs were found in many donors.

About this clone itself: No antigen is known for it.

PCR amplification relied on 60 Vbeta primers (plus 13 Jbeta primers). Data came from immunoSEQ multiplex PCR; TCRdb stores just in-frame clones and leaves some out. The sample totals about 140,000 clones. The CDR3 extends over 16 amino acids. The V end was cut by 4 bases, the J end by 5 bases, with 20 bases between. Germline-derived CDR1 and CDR2 are LNHDA and SQIVND (reference sequence). The chain is built from TRBV19 and TRBJ1-1; D perhaps matches TRBD1 (6 bases). Sequenced: PBMCs. The TCR comes from a male donor in good health and CMV-seronegative. The chain's CDR3 is CASSTKSRGRGTEAFF. The CDR3 DNA reads TGTGCCAGTAGTACCAAATCCAGGGGCCGTGGGACTGAAGCTTTCTTT.